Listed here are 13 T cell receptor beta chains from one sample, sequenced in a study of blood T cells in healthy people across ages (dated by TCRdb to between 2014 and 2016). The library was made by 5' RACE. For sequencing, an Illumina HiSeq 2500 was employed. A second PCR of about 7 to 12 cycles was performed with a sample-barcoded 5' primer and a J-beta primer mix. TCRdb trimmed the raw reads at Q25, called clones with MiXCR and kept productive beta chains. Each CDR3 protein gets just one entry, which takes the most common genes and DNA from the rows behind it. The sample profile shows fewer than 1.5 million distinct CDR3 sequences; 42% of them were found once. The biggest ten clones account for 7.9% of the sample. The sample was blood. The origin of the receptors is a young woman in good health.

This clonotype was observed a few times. The CDR3 coding sequence is TGTGCCAGCAGCTTAGTGTTGGGTTGGCAGTTCTTC. The encoded protein is CASSLVLGWQFF. The gene calls are TRBV7-2 and TRBJ2-1; no reliable D call. Between the trimmed V and J ends, which lost 1 base and 12 bases, there was a span of 10 bases. This CDR3 is built from 12 residues. CDR1 SGHTA and CDR2 FQGNSA come from the germline V gene.

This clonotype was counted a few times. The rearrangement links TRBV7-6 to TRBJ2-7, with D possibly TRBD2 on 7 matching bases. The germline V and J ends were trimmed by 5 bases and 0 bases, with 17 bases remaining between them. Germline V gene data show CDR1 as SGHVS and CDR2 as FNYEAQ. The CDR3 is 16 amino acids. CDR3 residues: CASSALGGLSSYEQYF. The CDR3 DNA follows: TGTGCCAGCAGCGCACTCGGGGGGCTAAGCTCCTACGAGCAGTACTTC.

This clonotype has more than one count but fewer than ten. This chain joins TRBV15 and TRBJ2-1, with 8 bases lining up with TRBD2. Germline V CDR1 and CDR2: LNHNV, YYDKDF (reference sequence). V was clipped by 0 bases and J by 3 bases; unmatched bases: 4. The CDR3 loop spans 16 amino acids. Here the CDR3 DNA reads TGTGCCACCAGCAGAGATACTAGCGGAATCTACAATGAGCAGTTCTTC. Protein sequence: CATSRDTSGIYNEQFF.

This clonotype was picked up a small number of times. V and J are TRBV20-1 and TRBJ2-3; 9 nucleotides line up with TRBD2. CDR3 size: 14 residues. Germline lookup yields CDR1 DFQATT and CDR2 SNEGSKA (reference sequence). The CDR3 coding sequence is TGCAGGGGGGGCAGCGGGGGGAGCACAGATACGCAGTATTTT. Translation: CRGGSGGSTDTQYF.

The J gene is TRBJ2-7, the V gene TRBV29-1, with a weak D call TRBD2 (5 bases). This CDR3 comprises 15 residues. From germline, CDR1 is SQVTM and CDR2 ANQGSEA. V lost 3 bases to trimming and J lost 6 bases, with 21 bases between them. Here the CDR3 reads CSVEGRHQQPGEQYF. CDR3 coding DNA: TGCAGCGTTGAGGGGAGACATCAACAGCCGGGCGAGCAGTACTTC.

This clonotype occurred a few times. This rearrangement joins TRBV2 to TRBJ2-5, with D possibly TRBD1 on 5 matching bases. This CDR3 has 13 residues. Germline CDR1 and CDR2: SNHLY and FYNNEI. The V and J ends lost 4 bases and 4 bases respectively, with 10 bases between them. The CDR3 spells CASSASGIETQYF. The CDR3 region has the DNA TGTGCCAGCAGTGCGTCAGGGATAGAGACCCAGTACTTC.

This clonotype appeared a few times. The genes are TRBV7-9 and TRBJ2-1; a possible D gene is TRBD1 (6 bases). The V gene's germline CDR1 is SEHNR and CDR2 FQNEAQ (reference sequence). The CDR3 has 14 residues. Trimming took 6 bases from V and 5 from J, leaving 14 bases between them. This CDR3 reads CASRAGTTNNEQFF. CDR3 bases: TGTGCCAGCAGAGCCGGGACAACGAACAATGAGCAGTTCTTC.

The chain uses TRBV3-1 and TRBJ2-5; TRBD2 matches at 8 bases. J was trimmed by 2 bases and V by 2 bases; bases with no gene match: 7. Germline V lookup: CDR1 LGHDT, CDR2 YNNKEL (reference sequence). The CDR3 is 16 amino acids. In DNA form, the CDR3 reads TGTGCCAGCAGCCAACATGCGGGGGGTCGACAAGAGACCCAGTACTTC. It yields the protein CASSQHAGGRQETQYF.

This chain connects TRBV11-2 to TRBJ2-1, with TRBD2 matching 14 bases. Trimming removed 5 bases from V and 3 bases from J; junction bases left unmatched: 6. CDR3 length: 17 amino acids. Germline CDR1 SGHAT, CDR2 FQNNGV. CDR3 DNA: TGTGCCAGCAGCAGGACTAGCGGGAGGAACAGCTACAATGAGCAGTTCTTC. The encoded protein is CASSRTSGRNSYNEQFF.

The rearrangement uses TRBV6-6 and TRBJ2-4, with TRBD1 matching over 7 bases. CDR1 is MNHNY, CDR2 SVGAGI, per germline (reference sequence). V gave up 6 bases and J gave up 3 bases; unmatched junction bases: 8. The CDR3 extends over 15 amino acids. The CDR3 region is CASSEQGSYKNIQYF. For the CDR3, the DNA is TGTGCCAGCAGCGAACAGGGGTCGTACAAAAACATTCAGTACTTC.

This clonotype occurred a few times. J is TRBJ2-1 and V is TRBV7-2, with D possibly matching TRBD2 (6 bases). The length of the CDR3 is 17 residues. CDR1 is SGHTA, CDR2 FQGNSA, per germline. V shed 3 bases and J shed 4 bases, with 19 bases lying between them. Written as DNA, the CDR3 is TGTGCCAGCAGCTTCGGCTCAGGGCGGGGCTTATACAATGAGCAGTTCTTC. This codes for CASSFGSGRGLYNEQFF.

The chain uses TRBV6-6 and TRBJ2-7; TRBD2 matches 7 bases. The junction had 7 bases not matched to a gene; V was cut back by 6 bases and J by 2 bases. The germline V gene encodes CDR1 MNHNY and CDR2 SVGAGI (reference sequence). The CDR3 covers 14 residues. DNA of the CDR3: TGTGCCAGCAGCATTCCCGGGGGGACCTACGAGCAGTACTTC. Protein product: CASSIPGGTYEQYF.

This CDR3 is CSAQTGVYGYTF. The CDR3 coding sequence is TGCAGTGCCCAGACGGGGGTCTATGGCTACACCTTC. The J gene is TRBJ1-2, the V gene TRBV20-1, with D tentatively TRBD1 (5 bases). The CDR3 is made up of 12 amino acids. Germline CDR1 is DFQATT and CDR2 is SNEGSKA (reference sequence). With 6 bases removed from V and 4 bases from J, the gap between germline ends came to 12 bases.